Below, 9 T cell receptor beta chains from the same sample are listed, as sequenced in a study of cytomegalovirus exposure and HLA in healthy donors. PCR amplification relied on 60 Vbeta primers (plus 13 Jbeta primers). Here immunoSEQ multiplex PCR was the method, and the copy in TCRdb shows in-frame clones only, minus some. Of around 150,000 clones in the sample, around nine tenths were seen once. Sequencing was done on a sample of PBMCs. The receptors shown here come from a woman between 18 and 30 years old in good health and CMV-seronegative.

The chain combines TRBV2 with TRBJ2-3; 7 bases are a match to TRBD2. J lost 0 bases, V lost 8 bases, and 2 bases had no gene match. The CDR3 is 13 residues long. Germline-derived CDR1 and CDR2 are SNHLY and FYNNEI. This CDR3 reads CASLAESTDTQYF. As DNA, the CDR3 is TGTGCCAGCCTAGCGGAGAGCACAGATACGCAGTATTTT.

The J gene is TRBJ1-2, the V gene TRBV11-2; 9 bases are a match to TRBD1. The trim removed 4 bases at V and 8 bases at J, leaving 8 bases unmatched. Germline V gene lookup returns CDR1 SGHAT and CDR2 FQNNGV. This CDR3 region has 14 residues. The CDR3 coding sequence is TGTGCCAGCAGCTCCCTTACAGGGGGCCGGGGCTACACCTTC. This encodes CASSSLTGGRGYTF.

This sequence joins TRBV27 and TRBJ2-5; D not resolved. V was shortened by 4 bases and J by 2 bases, with 2 bases between the two germline ends. This CDR3 has 11 amino acids. CDR1 is MNHEY, CDR2 SMNVEV, per germline (reference sequence). The CDR3 DNA sequence: TGTGCCAGCAGTTCTCAAGAGACCCAGTACTTC. It is translated as CASSSQETQYF.

The chain couples TRBV4-2 to TRBJ1-3; D remains ambiguous. Germline V lookup: CDR1 LGHNA, CDR2 YNFKEQ. With 3 bases removed from V and 4 bases from J, the gap between germline ends came to 13 bases. CDR3 length: 15 residues. This CDR3 is CASSQVTRQGNTIYF. The CDR3 DNA reads TGTGCCAGCAGCCAGGTCACCCGACAAGGAAACACCATATATTTT.

The genes are TRBV28 and TRBJ2-7, with D hard to call. This CDR3 spans 14 amino acids. Between the trimmed V and J ends, which lost 6 bases and 4 bases, there was a span of 16 bases. From germline, CDR1 is MDHEN and CDR2 SYDVKM. The CDR3 spells CASSANPVLYEQYF. The CDR3 region has the DNA TGTGCCAGCAGCGCGAACCCCGTTCTGTACGAGCAGTACTTC. The variable domain in full, completed from reference TRBV28 and TRBJ2-7, reads DVKVTQSSRYLVKRTGEKVFLECVQDMDHENMFWYRQDPGLGLRLIYFSYDVKMKEKGDIPEGYSVSREKKERFSLILESASTNQTSMYLCASSANPVLYEQYFGPGTRLTVT.

This chain joins TRBV7-2 and TRBJ2-7; TRBD2 might be the D (5 bases). The CDR3 consists of 16 residues. The germline V gene encodes CDR1 SGHTA and CDR2 FQGNSA. Between the trimmed V and J ends, which lost 3 bases and 0 bases, there was a span of 15 bases. The CDR3 region has the DNA TGTGCCAGCAGCTTCCTGCGTGGACTCTTCTCCTACGAGCAGTACTTC. Residues: CASSFLRGLFSYEQYF.

This chain links TRBV7-9 with TRBJ1-4; D is undetermined. This CDR3 has 17 residues. Trimming pared 7 bases from V and 6 bases from J, leaving 24 bases between. Germline CDR1 and CDR2: SEHNR and FQNEAQ (reference sequence). The CDR3 bases are TGTGCCAGCACCCAACGCATCACATCTCGCGGGGATGAAAAACTGTTTTTT. This encodes CASTQRITSRGDEKLFF.

The chain combines TRBV6-1 with TRBJ2-7, with 8 bases matching TRBD1. The CDR3 has 15 residues. Germline trimming cut 7 bases from V and 0 bases from J; bases unmatched to any gene: 8. From germline, CDR1 is MNHNS and CDR2 SASEGT. CDR3 bases: TGTGCCAGCAAAGACAGGGGACCAAGCTCCTACGAGCAGTACTTC. Translated, it gives CASKDRGPSSYEQYF.

The rearrangement links TRBV4-2 to TRBJ2-7; TRBD1 aligns across 7 bases. Trimming took 1 base from V and 2 from J; bases not matched to a gene: 11. This CDR3 spans 17 amino acids. The germline CDR1 and CDR2 sequences are LGHNA and YNFKEQ. The CDR3 here is CASSQVQGQLNTYEQYF. In DNA form, the CDR3 reads TGTGCCAGCAGCCAAGTCCAGGGACAGCTGAACACCTACGAGCAGTACTTC.